The 16 T cell receptor beta chains below all came from one sample that was sequenced in a study of response to subunit inactivated influenza vaccine. TCRdb used MiXCR to reprocess the RT-PCR reads, holding one entry per CDR3 protein. In the table there are about 170,000 distinct CDR3 sequences, 10% to 15% of which are singletons. Separately, the same data were catalogued under a study of T cells expressing NK-cell markers. That study adds: Template switching by 5'RACE with UMIs generated the TCR beta cDNA.

Sequencing was performed on CD8+ T cells sorted from PBMCs, taken 12 days after vaccination. These receptors were collected from a man in his fifties or sixties who received an inactivated influenza vaccine.

This clonotype was observed many times. The rearrangement uses TRBV6-1 and TRBJ2-2, with 8 bases identical to TRBD1. The germline V gene has CDR1 MNHNS and CDR2 SASEGT. The V gene end was trimmed by 7 bases and the J gene end by 3 bases; junction bases not matched to a gene: 10. CDR3 length: 16 amino acids. DNA of the CDR3: TGTGCCAGCAATACTGACAGGGGAAGGGACACCGGGGAGCTGTTTTTT. It is translated as CASNTDRGRDTGELFF.

Only a few counts were recorded for this clonotype. The chain combines TRBV7-2 with TRBJ2-1; no clear D. Between the trimmed V and J ends, which lost 4 bases and 9 bases, there was a span of 10 bases. Per germline, CDR1 SGHTA and CDR2 FQGNSA. There are 12 residues in the CDR3. CDR3 protein: CASSWNYGEQFF. CDR3 bases: TGTGCCAGCAGCTGGAATTACGGTGAGCAGTTCTTC.

There are a few counts of this clonotype. V is TRBV10-3 and J is TRBJ2-3; 8 bases align to TRBD2. Trimming removed 4 bases from V and 2 bases from J; junction bases left unmatched: 8. Germline V lookup: CDR1 ENHRY, CDR2 SYGVKD. CDR3 length equals 16 residues. DNA for the CDR3: TGTGCCATCAGTGGGTTAAGCGGGGGCCACACAGATACGCAGTATTTT. It translates to CAISGLSGGHTDTQYF.

This clonotype was detected ten times or more. The CDR3 coding sequence is TGTGCCAGCAGCTTAGTTTCCGGAAGGAATCAGCCCCAGCATTTT. As protein: CASSLVSGRNQPQHF. The chain is built from TRBV7-2 and TRBJ1-5; D call uncertain. The CDR3 totals 15 residues. The germline V gene has CDR1 SGHTA and CDR2 FQGNSA. The V end lost 1 base, the J end lost 4 bases, and 11 bases lay between the germline ends. Filled out from reference TRBV7-2 and TRBJ1-5, the complete variable domain reads GAGVSQSPSNKVTEKGKDVELRCDPISGHTALYWYRQSLGQGLEFLIYFQGNSAPDKSGLPSDRFSAERTGGSVSTLTIQRTQQEDSAVYLCASSLVSGRNQPQHFGDGTRLSIL.

The chain uses TRBV7-9 and TRBJ2-3; no definite D call. Trimming stripped 1 base from V and 0 bases from J, with 11 bases between. Germline V lookup: CDR1 SEHNR, CDR2 FQNEAQ (reference sequence). This CDR3 comprises 16 residues. The DNA of the CDR3 is TGTGCCAGCAGCTTAGAGAGAACGGCCAGCACAGATACGCAGTATTTT. Translating gives CASSLERTASTDTQYF. Looking up the rest from reference TRBV7-9 and TRBJ2-3 gives the full variable domain: DTGVSQNPRHKITKRGQNVTFRCDPISEHNRLYWYRQTLGQGPEFLTYFQNEAQLEKSRLLSDRFSAERPKGSFSTLEIQRTEQGDSAMYLCASSLERTASTDTQYFGPGTRLTVL.

At least ten counts were recorded for this clonotype. The chain has TRBV7-9 and TRBJ2-4, with D possibly matching TRBD2 (6 bases). The CDR3 totals 15 residues. Per germline, CDR1 SEHNR and CDR2 FQNEAQ (reference sequence). Trimming took off 3 bases at V and 2 bases at J, with 11 bases between the two ends. The CDR3 spells CASSLLGGTKNIQYF. In DNA form, the CDR3 reads TGTGCCAGCAGCTTGCTGGGGGGTACCAAAAACATTCAGTACTTC.

This clonotype was picked up a small number of times. V usage is TRBV10-3 and J usage is TRBJ2-3; D is undetermined. This CDR3 contains 14 residues. Germline loops: CDR1 ENHRY, CDR2 SYGVKD. Trimming cost V 0 bases and J 1 base, with 5 bases left between them. In DNA form, the CDR3 reads TGTGCCATCAGTGAGTCCCACGGCACAGATACGCAGTATTTT. Translated: CAISESHGTDTQYF.

The rearrangement joins TRBV9 to TRBJ1-1, with unresolved D. Trimming took off 5 bases at V and 1 base at J, with 9 bases between the two ends. Germline V lookup: CDR1 SGDLS, CDR2 YYNGEE. The CDR3 is 13 amino acids. CDR3 amino acids: CASSASANTEAFF. The CDR3 DNA reads as TGTGCCAGCAGTGCCTCGGCGAACACTGAAGCTTTCTTT.

This clonotype has a count of ten or more. This chain's CDR3 is CASSQAGQGVSPLHF. The CDR3 nucleotides read TGCGCCAGCAGCCAAGCGGGACAGGGGGTTTCACCCCTCCACTTT. This rearrangement joins TRBV4-1 to TRBJ1-6; 11 positions match TRBD1. With 1 base clipped from V and 9 bases from J, the junction kept 2 bases outside the gene matches. The CDR3 has 15 amino acids. Germline V gene data show CDR1 as MGHRA and CDR2 as YSYEKL.

This clonotype was seen a few times. V gene TRBV12-3 or TRBV12-4 combines with J gene TRBJ2-7; D unresolved. V was clipped by 4 bases and J by 11 bases, with 12 bases between them. The CDR3 runs 11 residues. The CDR3: CASSSGPWEYF. Here the CDR3 DNA reads TGTGCCAGCAGTTCCGGGCCCTGGGAGTACTTC.

This clonotype was seen more than once but under ten times. CDR3 amino acids: CASSLVGSGVAETQYF. CDR3 nucleotides: TGTGCCAGCAGCTTAGTCGGTAGCGGGGTAGCAGAGACCCAGTACTTC. The rearrangement joins TRBV7-8 to TRBJ2-5; TRBD2 aligns across 8 bases. V dropped 1 base and J dropped 4; count of bases not matched to a gene: 8. The germline CDR1 and CDR2 sequences are SGHVS and FQNEAQ. The CDR3 is 16 residues long.

The gene calls are TRBV24-1 and TRBJ2-1, with 7 positions matching TRBD2. Germline V gives CDR1 KGHDR, CDR2 SFDVKD. The V gene end was trimmed by 2 bases and the J gene end by 3 bases; junction bases not matched to a gene: 3. The CDR3 runs 15 residues. The CDR3 sequence: CATSDWPSGYNEQFF. CDR3 sequence (DNA): TGTGCCACCAGTGATTGGCCTAGCGGCTACAATGAGCAGTTCTTC.

This clonotype was detected a few times. The chain is built from TRBV6-2 or TRBV6-3 and TRBJ2-1, with TRBD2 identical over 11 bases. The CDR3 covers 15 residues. V was clipped by 7 bases and J by 0 bases; unmatched bases: 2. Per the germline V gene, CDR1 is MNHEY and CDR2 is SVGEGT. CDR3 protein: CASKGLAVSYNEQFF. The CDR3 nucleotides read TGTGCCAGCAAGGGACTAGCGGTCTCCTACAATGAGCAGTTCTTC.

This clonotype has a handful of counts. The CDR3 nucleotides read TGCGCCAGCAGCTGGGACACGACCTTTACCTACGAGCAGTACTTC. Its protein product is CASSWDTTFTYEQYF. The gene calls are TRBV4-1 and TRBJ2-7; maybe TRBD1 (6 bases). This CDR3 has 15 amino acids. The germline gives CDR1 MGHRA, CDR2 YSYEKL. The V gene lost 5 bases and the J gene lost 2 bases, with 16 bases spanning the gap.

At least ten counts were recorded for this clonotype. This sequence joins TRBV12-3 or TRBV12-4 and TRBJ1-1, with D maybe TRBD1 (5 bases). CDR3 length: 13 residues. Between the trimmed V and J ends, which lost 7 bases and 3 bases, there was a span of 12 bases. CDR3: CASTSGRYTEAFF. CDR3 sequence (DNA): TGTGCCAGCACTTCGGGACGGTACACTGAAGCTTTCTTT.

This clonotype occurred a few times. The rearrangement joins TRBV7-9 to TRBJ1-6, with D maybe TRBD1 (5 bases). The V and J ends lost 7 bases and 8 bases respectively, with 15 bases between them. Looked up from germline, CDR1 is SEHNR and CDR2 is FQNEAQ (reference sequence). CDR3 length: 14 residues. The CDR3 nucleotides read TGTGCCAGCACTCTTCGAGGGGTGGATTCACCCCTCCACTTT. This encodes CASTLRGVDSPLHF.